Shown below are 7 T cell receptor beta chains from a single sample sequenced in a study of T-cell memory formation after mild COVID-19. TCRdb recomputed calls from the 5' RACE reads with MiXCR, one row per CDR3 protein. The table has over 130,000 distinct CDR3 sequences, 11% to 15% seen once. Sample: PBMCs or a T cell subset sorted from them (not recorded which). Every receptor here comes from an adult woman who had mild COVID-19 (a few samples of this study predate the infection). Cell type and time point are not known.

This clonotype has at least ten counts. The V gene is TRBV4-1, the J gene TRBJ2-1; TRBD2 matches 8 bases. CDR3 length: 16 residues. CDR1 and CDR2 from the germline V gene are MGHRA and YSYEKL. The V segment lost 0 bases and the J segment 5 bases; nucleotides outside the gene matches: 6. CDR3 amino acids: CASSQDLTSGNNEQFF. CDR3 in DNA: TGCGCCAGCAGCCAAGATCTAACTAGCGGAAACAATGAGCAGTTCTTC.

The gene calls are TRBV29-1 and TRBJ1-4; 9 nucleotides agree with TRBD1. Per germline, CDR1 SQVTM and CDR2 ANQGSEA. The ends lost 1 base at V and 2 bases at J; junction bases unmatched: 11. The CDR3 has 18 amino acids. The CDR3 region has the DNA TGCAGCGTTGAAGGTATACAGGGGGCCACTACTACTAATGAAAAACTGTTTTTT. This codes for CSVEGIQGATTTNEKLFF.

The chain uses TRBV9 and TRBJ2-1; TRBD2 is a possible D gene (6 bases). Germline V gives CDR1 SGDLS, CDR2 YYNGEE. CDR3 length: 13 amino acids. Trimming stripped 3 bases from V and 9 bases from J, with 13 bases between. The DNA for the CDR3 is TGTGCCAGCAGCGCATCTAGCGTCCTTGAGCAGTTCTTC. Translation gives CASSASSVLEQFF.

This chain links TRBV24-1 with TRBJ1-1; a weak D match, TRBD1 (5 bases). The germline V gene encodes CDR1 KGHDR and CDR2 SFDVKD. The CDR3 has 12 residues. Trimming shortened V by 2 bases and J by 11 bases, and 11 bases separated the two germline ends. The CDR3 bases are TGTGCCACCAGTGATTCGACAGACGCCGCTTTCTTT. Protein: CATSDSTDAAFF.

This chain connects TRBV12-3 or TRBV12-4 to TRBJ2-2, with TRBD2 matching over 7 bases. V lost 5 bases, J lost 3 bases, and 6 bases stayed unmatched. This CDR3 is 15 amino acids long. The CDR3 DNA reads as TGTGCCAGCAGTCGGGACTACTCCGACACCGGGGAGCTGTTTTTT. It codes for CASSRDYSDTGELFF.

This clonotype has just a few counts. The chain combines TRBV5-1 with TRBJ2-2, with D tentatively TRBD2 (6 bases). This CDR3 has 20 amino acids. With 0 bases removed from V and 7 bases from J, the gap between germline ends came to 28 bases. Germline lookup yields CDR1 SGHRS and CDR2 YFSETQ. The CDR3 coding sequence is TGCGCCAGCAGCTTGGATCGGGTCCAGCGGGCAGCCCCAGTTGACGGGGAGCTGTTTTTT. Translating gives CASSLDRVQRAAPVDGELFF.

This clonotype appeared a few times. V is TRBV29-1 and J is TRBJ2-1, with a tentative D call TRBD2 (5 bases). The germline V and J ends were trimmed by 4 bases and 1 base, with 14 bases remaining between them. The V gene's germline CDR1 is SQVTM and CDR2 ANQGSEA. The CDR3 runs 15 residues. The CDR3 bases are TGCAGCGTTGTAGGACGGGAAAGTTCCTACAATGAGCAGTTCTTC. It codes for CSVVGRESSYNEQFF.